These T cell receptor beta chains were read from a single sample in a study of identical twins. TCRdb called the 5' RACE reads again in MiXCR, with one record for every CDR3 protein. The sample contains approximately 500,000 distinct CDR3 sequences, around 15% of which appear only once. The same specimen was also included in a second study, on yellow fever vaccine responses in identical twins.

The sequenced sample consisted of CD4+ T cells sorted from blood. These receptors originate from a woman in her late teens or twenties in good health. Each CDR3 is given with its conserved first and last residue. A D gene is named only where the DNA matches it firmly. Some rows mark clone size as missing; the rest say once, few, many or name a class of expanded clone.

D gene: TRBD2
V gene: TRBV5-1
J gene: TRBJ2-1
clone size: -
CDR3 protein: CASSPETSGRANEQFF
CDR3 DNA: TGCGCCAGCAGCCCAGAGACTAGCGGGAGGGCCAATGAGCAGTTCTTC

D gene: TRBD2
V gene: TRBV24-1
J gene: TRBJ2-1
clone size: -
CDR3 protein: CATSVPHGTSGSNEQFF
CDR3 DNA: TGTGCCACCAGTGTCCCCCATGGGACTAGCGGGAGTAATGAGCAGTTCTTC

D gene: TRBD1
V gene: TRBV28
J gene: TRBJ1-1
clone size: few
CDR3 protein: CASGQGSFTTEAFF
CDR3 DNA: TGTGCCAGCGGACAGGGGTCTTTTACCACTGAAGCTTTCTTT

D gene: -
V gene: TRBV4-1
J gene: TRBJ1-1
clone size: few
CDR3 protein: CASSLPTGFTEAFF
CDR3 DNA: TGCGCCAGCAGCCTCCCTACAGGGTTCACTGAAGCTTTCTTT

D gene: -
V gene: TRBV4-1
J gene: TRBJ2-7
clone size: -
CDR3 protein: CASSHIVSGTGAGQYF
CDR3 DNA: TGCGCCAGCAGCCACATAGTCTCGGGGACGGGAGCGGGGCAGTACTTC

D gene: TRBD2
V gene: TRBV3-1
J gene: TRBJ2-1
clone size: -
CDR3 protein: CASTVSGSNEQFF
CDR3 DNA: TGTGCCAGCACTGTTAGCGGGAGCAATGAGCAGTTCTTC

D gene: -
V gene: TRBV5-6
J gene: TRBJ2-3
clone size: few
CDR3 protein: CASSFRGTVADTQYF
CDR3 DNA: TGTGCCAGCAGCTTTAGGGGTACGGTCGCAGATACGCAGTATTTT

D gene: -
V gene: TRBV2
J gene: TRBJ2-1
clone size: many
CDR3 protein: CASSEVPYNEQFF
CDR3 DNA: TGTGCCAGCAGTGAAGTGCCCTACAATGAGCAGTTCTTC

D gene: TRBD1
V gene: TRBV7-9
J gene: TRBJ1-1
clone size: -
CDR3 protein: CASSSGQGMNPNTEAFF
CDR3 DNA: TGTGCCAGCAGCTCCGGACAGGGAATGAATCCGAACACTGAAGCTTTCTTT

D gene: -
V gene: TRBV10-3
J gene: TRBJ2-5
clone size: -
CDR3 protein: CAISELGGARETQYF
CDR3 DNA: TGTGCCATCAGTGAGTTAGGGGGGGCCCGGGAGACCCAGTACTTC

D gene: TRBD1
V gene: TRBV6-1
J gene: TRBJ1-4
clone size: -
CDR3 protein: CASSPGQGQEKLFF
CDR3 DNA: TGTGCCAGCAGTCCGGGACAGGGTCAGGAAAAACTGTTTTTT

D gene: TRBD2
V gene: TRBV7-6
J gene: TRBJ2-1
clone size: -
CDR3 protein: CATSWRGDYNEQFF
CDR3 DNA: TGTGCCACCTCTTGGCGGGGGGACTACAATGAGCAGTTCTTC

D gene: -
V gene: TRBV7-6
J gene: TRBJ2-2
clone size: -
CDR3 protein: CASSFGFRGNTGELFF
CDR3 DNA: TGTGCCAGCAGCTTTGGTTTCAGGGGTAACACCGGGGAGCTGTTTTTT

D gene: -
V gene: TRBV6-2/TRBV6-3
J gene: TRBJ2-1
clone size: few
CDR3 protein: CASSYSMAGSSYNEQFF
CDR3 DNA: TGTGCCAGCAGTTACTCGATGGCGGGGAGCTCCTACAATGAGCAGTTCTTC

D gene: -
V gene: TRBV2
J gene: TRBJ1-4
clone size: few
CDR3 protein: CASTLRVIEKLFF
CDR3 DNA: TGTGCCAGCACCCTCCGGGTGATTGAAAAACTGTTTTTT

D gene: -
V gene: TRBV5-1
J gene: TRBJ2-2
clone size: -
CDR3 protein: CASSLYAGPNTGELFF
CDR3 DNA: TGCGCCAGCAGCTTGTACGCGGGCCCGAACACCGGGGAGCTGTTTTTT

D gene: -
V gene: TRBV7-6
J gene: TRBJ1-1
clone size: -
CDR3 protein: CASSLAGSLTEVFF
CDR3 DNA: TGTGCCAGCAGCTTAGCGGGATCGTTGACTGAAGTTTTCTTT

D gene: TRBD2
V gene: TRBV7-3
J gene: TRBJ2-1
clone size: -
CDR3 protein: CASSLEATRTSGNSYNEQFF
CDR3 DNA: TGTGCCAGCAGCTTAGAGGCTACACGGACTAGCGGGAACTCCTACAATGAGCAGTTCTTC

D gene: -
V gene: TRBV14
J gene: TRBJ2-5
clone size: -
CDR3 protein: CASSQRPWGYQETQYF
CDR3 DNA: TGTGCCAGCAGCCAAAGGCCTTGGGGGTACCAAGAGACCCAGTACTTC

D gene: -
V gene: TRBV28
J gene: TRBJ2-1
clone size: -
CDR3 protein: CASSPRSHFNEQFF
CDR3 DNA: TGTGCCAGCAGTCCCCGATCCCATTTTAATGAGCAGTTCTTC

D gene: -
V gene: TRBV20-1
J gene: TRBJ2-1
clone size: -
CDR3 protein: CSAGTLRSDNEQFF
CDR3 DNA: TGCAGTGCTGGAACGCTCCGGAGCGACAATGAGCAGTTCTTC

D gene: -
V gene: TRBV21-1
J gene: TRBJ2-3
clone size: few
CDR3 protein: CASSKLGTDTQYF
CDR3 DNA: TGTGCCAGCAGCAAATTGGGTACAGATACGCAGTATTTT

D gene: -
V gene: TRBV2
J gene: TRBJ2-3
clone size: -
CDR3 protein: CASSEPDTQYF
CDR3 DNA: TGTGCCAGCAGTGAGCCAGATACGCAGTATTTT

D gene: -
V gene: TRBV18
J gene: TRBJ2-5
clone size: -
CDR3 protein: CASSPPGQSLQETQYF
CDR3 DNA: TGTGCCAGCTCACCACCGGGGCAGTCGTTGCAAGAGACCCAGTACTTC

D gene: TRBD2
V gene: TRBV3-1
J gene: TRBJ2-5
clone size: few
CDR3 protein: CASSRTSGREQETQYF
CDR3 DNA: TGTGCCAGCAGCCGGACTAGCGGGCGGGAACAAGAGACCCAGTACTTC

D gene: TRBD1
V gene: TRBV24-1
J gene: TRBJ1-2
clone size: once
CDR3 protein: CATSDRTGTGHGYTF
CDR3 DNA: TGTGCCACCAGTGACCGGACCGGGACAGGGCATGGCTACACCTTC

D gene: TRBD1
V gene: TRBV20-1
J gene: TRBJ2-1
clone size: -
CDR3 protein: CSADNRGNEQFF
CDR3 DNA: TGCAGTGCGGACAACAGGGGCAATGAGCAGTTCTTC

D gene: TRBD1
V gene: TRBV28
J gene: TRBJ2-3
clone size: -
CDR3 protein: CASSSLTGRSDTQYF
CDR3 DNA: TGTGCCAGCAGTTCCCTGACAGGGCGGTCAGATACGCAGTATTTT

D gene: -
V gene: TRBV24-1
J gene: TRBJ2-1
clone size: -
CDR3 protein: CATSETGVVYNEQFF
CDR3 DNA: TGTGCCACCAGCGAAACGGGAGTTGTCTACAATGAGCAGTTCTTC

D gene: TRBD2
V gene: TRBV4-1
J gene: TRBJ2-3
clone size: -
CDR3 protein: CASSQGSGTRVKDTQYF
CDR3 DNA: TGCGCCAGCAGCCAAGGATCAGGGACTAGAGTTAAAGATACGCAGTATTTT

D gene: -
V gene: TRBV7-8
J gene: TRBJ2-7
clone size: few
CDR3 protein: CASSLAPANSYEQYF
CDR3 DNA: TGTGCCAGCAGCTTAGCGCCAGCGAACTCCTACGAGCAGTACTTC

D gene: -
V gene: TRBV7-8
J gene: TRBJ1-4
clone size: many
CDR3 protein: CASSRGGFEKLFF
CDR3 DNA: TGTGCCAGCAGTCGGGGGGGGTTTGAAAAACTGTTTTTT

D gene: -
V gene: TRBV20-1
J gene: TRBJ2-7
clone size: -
CDR3 protein: CSATPEGFSSYEQYF
CDR3 DNA: TGCAGTGCTACTCCTGAGGGGTTCTCCTCCTACGAGCAGTACTTC

D gene: -
V gene: TRBV5-1
J gene: TRBJ2-1
clone size: -
CDR3 protein: CASSLVPASSYNEQFF
CDR3 DNA: TGCGCCAGCAGCTTGGTCCCGGCGAGCTCCTACAATGAGCAGTTCTTC

D gene: -
V gene: TRBV28
J gene: TRBJ2-7
clone size: few
CDR3 protein: CASSLRSTYEQYF
CDR3 DNA: TGTGCCAGCAGTTTACGGTCCACCTACGAGCAGTACTTC

D gene: TRBD2
V gene: TRBV10-3
J gene: TRBJ2-3
clone size: -
CDR3 protein: CAISRLAGGPGDTQYF
CDR3 DNA: TGTGCCATCAGTCGACTAGCGGGGGGGCCGGGGGATACGCAGTATTTT

D gene: -
V gene: TRBV20-1
J gene: TRBJ2-7
clone size: -
CDR3 protein: CSAMPGDSRSSYEQYF
CDR3 DNA: TGCAGTGCTATGCCCGGCGATAGCAGGAGCTCCTACGAGCAGTACTTC

D gene: -
V gene: TRBV2
J gene: TRBJ2-7
clone size: few
CDR3 protein: CASTPFRSETYEQYF
CDR3 DNA: TGTGCCAGCACTCCCTTCCGGAGCGAGACCTACGAGCAGTACTTC

D gene: TRBD2
V gene: TRBV3-1
J gene: TRBJ2-3
clone size: -
CDR3 protein: CASSQTGLAGETQYF
CDR3 DNA: TGTGCCAGCAGCCAGACGGGACTAGCGGGGGAGACGCAGTATTTT

D gene: -
V gene: TRBV12-3/TRBV12-4
J gene: TRBJ2-5
clone size: -
CDR3 protein: CASSLSQNQETQYF
CDR3 DNA: TGTGCCAGCAGTTTAAGTCAAAACCAAGAGACCCAGTACTTC

D gene: -
V gene: TRBV19
J gene: TRBJ1-1
clone size: -
CDR3 protein: CASSLRGYEAFF
CDR3 DNA: TGTGCCAGTAGCCTGAGAGGTTATGAAGCTTTCTTT

D gene: -
V gene: TRBV20-1
J gene: TRBJ2-7
clone size: few
CDR3 protein: CSAGDDRGLEQYF
CDR3 DNA: TGCAGTGCTGGGGACGACAGGGGACTAGAGCAGTACTTC

D gene: -
V gene: TRBV14
J gene: TRBJ2-7
clone size: -
CDR3 protein: CASSPSPVTYEQYF
CDR3 DNA: TGTGCCAGCAGCCCCTCGCCGGTAACCTACGAGCAGTACTTC

D gene: -
V gene: TRBV28
J gene: TRBJ2-1
clone size: -
CDR3 protein: CASIVGRGRNEQFF
CDR3 DNA: TGTGCCAGCATCGTGGGTAGAGGGCGGAATGAGCAGTTCTTC

D gene: TRBD2
V gene: TRBV10-1
J gene: TRBJ2-1
clone size: once
CDR3 protein: CASRVQGLANYYNEQFF
CDR3 DNA: TGCGCCAGCAGGGTTCAGGGACTAGCGAACTACTACAATGAGCAGTTCTTC

D gene: -
V gene: TRBV29-1
J gene: TRBJ2-1
clone size: few
CDR3 protein: CSVARVLSYNEQFF
CDR3 DNA: TGCAGCGTGGCCAGGGTTCTCTCCTACAATGAGCAGTTCTTC

D gene: -
V gene: TRBV6-1
J gene: TRBJ1-2
clone size: -
CDR3 protein: CASSQGLGPYGYTF
CDR3 DNA: TGTGCCAGCAGTCAGGGCTTGGGGCCTTATGGCTACACCTTC

D gene: -
V gene: TRBV20-1
J gene: TRBJ1-6
clone size: -
CDR3 protein: CSAAGVPLGLSPLHF
CDR3 DNA: TGCAGTGCCGCAGGTGTGCCCCTGGGGCTAAGCCCCCTCCACTTT

D gene: -
V gene: TRBV7-2
J gene: TRBJ2-3
clone size: few
CDR3 protein: CASSLPIADTQYF
CDR3 DNA: TGTGCCAGCAGCCTTCCCATCGCAGATACGCAGTATTTT

D gene: -
V gene: TRBV7-3
J gene: TRBJ2-2
clone size: -
CDR3 protein: CASSLTSGVVRGTGELFF
CDR3 DNA: TGTGCCAGCAGCTTAACTAGTGGGGTCGTCCGGGGCACCGGGGAGCTGTTTTTT

D gene: -
V gene: TRBV5-1
J gene: TRBJ2-1
clone size: -
CDR3 protein: CASSVPNGNEQFF
CDR3 DNA: TGCGCCAGCAGCGTGCCCAATGGGAATGAGCAGTTCTTC

D gene: -
V gene: TRBV6-5
J gene: TRBJ2-5
clone size: -
CDR3 protein: CASSYSRGVETQYF
CDR3 DNA: TGTGCCAGCAGTTACTCGAGGGGGGTAGAGACCCAGTACTTC

D gene: -
V gene: TRBV7-9
J gene: TRBJ1-1
clone size: many
CDR3 protein: CASSLGGWDTEAFF
CDR3 DNA: TGTGCCAGCAGCTTAGGGGGATGGGACACTGAAGCTTTCTTT

D gene: TRBD1
V gene: TRBV28
J gene: TRBJ1-6
clone size: -
CDR3 protein: CASSPTLTGRPLHF
CDR3 DNA: TGTGCCAGCAGTCCAACCCTGACAGGGAGACCCCTCCACTTT

D gene: TRBD2
V gene: TRBV20-1
J gene: TRBJ2-3
clone size: -
CDR3 protein: CSARDGGASTDTQYF
CDR3 DNA: TGCAGTGCTAGGGACGGGGGGGCTAGCACAGATACGCAGTATTTT

D gene: TRBD2
V gene: TRBV3-1
J gene: TRBJ2-1
clone size: few
CDR3 protein: CASSQDAGGPYNEQFF
CDR3 DNA: TGTGCCAGCAGCCAAGATGCGGGAGGGCCCTACAATGAGCAGTTCTTC

D gene: -
V gene: TRBV5-8
J gene: TRBJ1-1
clone size: few
CDR3 protein: CASSLAGRLTEAFF
CDR3 DNA: TGTGCCAGCAGCTTGGCCGGTAGGTTAACTGAAGCTTTCTTT

D gene: -
V gene: TRBV11-1
J gene: TRBJ1-2
clone size: -
CDR3 protein: CASSHYPLQLMEGSGYTF
CDR3 DNA: TGTGCCAGCAGCCATTACCCCCTTCAACTCATGGAGGGGAGTGGCTACACCTTC

D gene: -
V gene: TRBV11-3
J gene: TRBJ2-7
clone size: few
CDR3 protein: CASSLAKTGSYEQYF
CDR3 DNA: TGTGCCAGCAGCTTAGCTAAAACAGGGTCCTACGAGCAGTACTTC

D gene: -
V gene: TRBV12-3/TRBV12-4
J gene: TRBJ2-5
clone size: many
CDR3 protein: CASTKGGAEGTQYF
CDR3 DNA: TGTGCCAGCACCAAAGGAGGCGCTGAGGGGACCCAGTACTTC